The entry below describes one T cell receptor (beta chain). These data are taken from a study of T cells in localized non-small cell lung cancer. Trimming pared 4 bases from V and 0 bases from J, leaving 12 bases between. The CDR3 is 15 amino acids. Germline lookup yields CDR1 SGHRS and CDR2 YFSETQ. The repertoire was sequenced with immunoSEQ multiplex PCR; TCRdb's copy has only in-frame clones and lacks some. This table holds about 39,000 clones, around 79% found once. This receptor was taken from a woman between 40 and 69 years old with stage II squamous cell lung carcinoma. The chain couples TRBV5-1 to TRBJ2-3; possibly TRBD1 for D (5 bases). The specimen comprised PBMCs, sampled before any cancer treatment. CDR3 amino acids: CASSPQTASTDTQYF. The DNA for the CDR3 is TGCGCCAGCAGCCCCCAGACAGCCAGCACAGATACGCAGTATTTT.